These T cell receptor beta chains were read from a single sample in a study of siplizumab effects on memory and regulatory T cells. The method was immunoSEQ multiplex PCR; TCRdb's version includes in-frame clones alone and lacks a portion of them. Among 62,000 or so clones listed, over 80% were seen once. Sequenced sample: memory CD4+ T cells sorted from blood. The receptors were gathered from a human donor in good health. Each CDR3 is given with its conserved first and last residue. A D gene is named only where the DNA matches it firmly. Clone size is shown for a subset of rows, as once, few, many or a class of expanded clone.

cdr3_length: 15; j_call: TRBJ2-7; d_call: NA; v_call: TRBV27; clone_size: NA; cdr3_nt: TGTGCCAGCAGCCGGTCCGTTCAGGGTACCTACGAGCAGTACTTC; cdr3_aa: CASSRSVQGTYEQYF
cdr3_length: 17; j_call: TRBJ1-3; d_call: NA; v_call: TRBV7-9; clone_size: NA; cdr3_nt: TGTGCCAGCAGCTTAGAGGCGTCGATAGGGTCCTTCGGCACCATATATTTT; cdr3_aa: CASSLEASIGSFGTIYF
cdr3_length: 14; j_call: TRBJ2-7; d_call: NA; v_call: TRBV6-1; clone_size: NA; cdr3_nt: TGTGCCAGCAGTTATGACTGGAGCTCCTACGAGCAGTACTTC; cdr3_aa: CASSYDWSSYEQYF
cdr3_length: 15; j_call: TRBJ2-6; d_call: NA; v_call: TRBV6-1; clone_size: NA; cdr3_nt: TGTGCCAGCAGTGGGACAGTTTCCGGGGCCAACGTCCTGACTTTC; cdr3_aa: CASSGTVSGANVLTF
cdr3_length: 16; j_call: TRBJ2-3; d_call: TRBD2; v_call: TRBV4-2; clone_size: NA; cdr3_nt: TGTGCCAGCAGCCCCCTTCTAGCGGGAGTCACAGATACGCAGTATTTT; cdr3_aa: CASSPLLAGVTDTQYF
cdr3_length: 16; j_call: TRBJ2-7; d_call: TRBD2; v_call: TRBV5-5; clone_size: NA; cdr3_nt: TGTGCCAGCAGCTTGACGTCTCTAGCGGGGGATTACGAGCAGTACTTC; cdr3_aa: CASSLTSLAGDYEQYF
cdr3_length: 14; j_call: TRBJ2-7; d_call: NA; v_call: TRBV11-2; clone_size: NA; cdr3_nt: TGTGCCAGCAGCTTAGATCCGGGGCCCTACGAGCAGTACTTC; cdr3_aa: CASSLDPGPYEQYF
cdr3_length: 16; j_call: TRBJ2-1; d_call: TRBD1; v_call: TRBV7-8; clone_size: once; cdr3_nt: TGTGCCAGCAGCAGGGCCGGGACAGGGCTATCCACTGAGCAGTTCTTC; cdr3_aa: CASSRAGTGLSTEQFF
cdr3_length: 15; j_call: TRBJ2-7; d_call: NA; v_call: TRBV5-1; clone_size: NA; cdr3_nt: TGCGCCAGCAGCTCCGGGGAGGCAGGGAAGTACGAGCAGTACTTC; cdr3_aa: CASSSGEAGKYEQYF
cdr3_length: 12; j_call: TRBJ2-1; d_call: NA; v_call: TRBV5-1; clone_size: NA; cdr3_nt: TGCGCCAGCAGCTTGGATTTCAATGAGCAGTTCTTC; cdr3_aa: CASSLDFNEQFF
cdr3_length: 15; j_call: TRBJ2-1; d_call: TRBD2; v_call: TRBV19; clone_size: NA; cdr3_nt: TGTGCCAGTAGTATAACTCGAACGGGAGGGACTGAGCAGTTCTTC; cdr3_aa: CASSITRTGGTEQFF
cdr3_length: 13; j_call: TRBJ1-1; d_call: NA; v_call: TRBV5-1; clone_size: NA; cdr3_nt: TGCGCCAGCCAAAGGGCGCTGAACACTGAAGCTTTCTTT; cdr3_aa: CASQRALNTEAFF
cdr3_length: 16; j_call: TRBJ1-2; d_call: NA; v_call: TRBV25-1; clone_size: once; cdr3_nt: TGTGCCAGCAGTGAATCTTTAGTAGGGGCTAACTATGGCTACACCTTC; cdr3_aa: CASSESLVGANYGYTF
cdr3_length: 20; j_call: TRBJ2-7; d_call: TRBD1; v_call: TRBV12-5; clone_size: few; cdr3_nt: TGTGCTAGTGGTTTGGTACGCGACCCGGGACAGCCTTGGGGCTCCTACGAGCAGTACTTC; cdr3_aa: CASGLVRDPGQPWGSYEQYF
cdr3_length: 13; j_call: TRBJ1-5; d_call: NA; v_call: TRBV28; clone_size: NA; cdr3_nt: TGTGCCAGCACCCCCAGGGTACGCCAGCCCCAGCATTTT; cdr3_aa: CASTPRVRQPQHF
cdr3_length: 13; j_call: TRBJ2-7; d_call: TRBD1; v_call: TRBV5-1; clone_size: NA; cdr3_nt: TGCGCCAGCAGCAGGGGGACAGTCTACGAGCAGTACTTC; cdr3_aa: CASSRGTVYEQYF
cdr3_length: 15; j_call: TRBJ1-5; d_call: NA; v_call: TRBV28; clone_size: NA; cdr3_nt: TGTGCCAGCAGTTTAATTTCGGCAGGGGAAATTCGCCAGCATTTT; cdr3_aa: CASSLISAGEIRQHF
cdr3_length: 15; j_call: TRBJ2-3; d_call: NA; v_call: TRBV14; clone_size: once; cdr3_nt: TGTGCCAGCAGCCAAGGGCCAAGACTCACAGATACGCAGTATTTT; cdr3_aa: CASSQGPRLTDTQYF
cdr3_length: 16; j_call: TRBJ2-1; d_call: NA; v_call: TRBV19; clone_size: NA; cdr3_nt: TGTGCCAGTAGTACGACCACTAGGGTGGTCGGCAATGAGCAGTTCTTC; cdr3_aa: CASSTTTRVVGNEQFF
cdr3_length: 14; j_call: TRBJ1-2; d_call: TRBD1; v_call: TRBV7-8; clone_size: NA; cdr3_nt: TGTGCCAGCAGCTTAGGGGGGACAGACTATGGCTACACCTTC; cdr3_aa: CASSLGGTDYGYTF
cdr3_length: 17; j_call: TRBJ2-5; d_call: NA; v_call: TRBV12-2; clone_size: NA; cdr3_nt: TGTGCAAGTCGCTTAGATGAGGCTAGCGGGAGGCTAGAGACCCAGTACTTC; cdr3_aa: CASRLDEASGRLETQYF
cdr3_length: 13; j_call: TRBJ1-6; d_call: NA; v_call: TRBV6-1; clone_size: NA; cdr3_nt: TGTGCCCACAAAGGGGGGCAGACCTCACCCCTCCACTTT; cdr3_aa: CAHKGGQTSPLHF
cdr3_length: 13; j_call: TRBJ1-6; d_call: TRBD1; v_call: TRBV6-6; clone_size: NA; cdr3_nt: TGTGCCACGAGACAGGGTTTGAATTCACCCCTCCACTTT; cdr3_aa: CATRQGLNSPLHF
cdr3_length: 15; j_call: TRBJ2-7; d_call: TRBD2; v_call: TRBV6-6; clone_size: few; cdr3_nt: TGTGCCAGCGTTTTATCCGGGACTAGCTTAGGCGAGCAGTACTTC; cdr3_aa: CASVLSGTSLGEQYF
cdr3_length: 16; j_call: TRBJ2-1; d_call: TRBD2; v_call: TRBV10-1; clone_size: NA; cdr3_nt: TGCGCCAGCAGTGAGTCGAGGGGGACTAGCGGATTTGAGCAGTTCTTC; cdr3_aa: CASSESRGTSGFEQFF
cdr3_length: 14; j_call: TRBJ2-7; d_call: NA; v_call: TRBV12-5; clone_size: NA; cdr3_nt: TGTGCTAGTGGTTCCCCGACTCCTTCCTACGAGCAGTACTTC; cdr3_aa: CASGSPTPSYEQYF
cdr3_length: 15; j_call: TRBJ2-1; d_call: TRBD2; v_call: TRBV18; clone_size: once; cdr3_nt: TGTGCCAGCTCACGGACTAGCGGGACCTACAATGAGCAGTTCTTC; cdr3_aa: CASSRTSGTYNEQFF